The present TCR beta chain was sequenced within a study of CD8 T cells in ankylosing spondylitis. Whole-study results and caveats: Earlier literature documents some of the motif variants in reactive arthritis synovial fluid and blood. Disease-associated clones were CD8+ and fairly uncommon in peripheral blood. Clones tied to disease were said to be significantly enriched in matched ankylosing spondylitis synovial fluid.

With molecular barcodes, quantitative 5'-RACE was used to make the TCR beta libraries. TCRdb used MiXCR to reprocess the 5' RACE reads, holding one entry per CDR3 protein. The data contain approximately 45,000 distinct CDR3 sequences, 9.5% to 12% of them singletons. CDR1 is SGHTA, CDR2 FQGNSA, per germline. Trimming cost V 3 bases and J 3 bases; bases outside gene matches: 4. The CDR3 loop spans 15 amino acids. To note about this clonotype: Its target is not known.

Sequencing was done on a sample of blood, either unsorted or a sorted T cell fraction (not recorded which). V gene TRBV7-2 combines with J gene TRBJ2-1, with 8 bases matching TRBD2. This receptor was identified in a male donor with ankylosing spondylitis or in good health (not recorded which). This chain's CDR3 is CASSFGGASYNEQFF. The CDR3 region has the DNA TGTGCCAGCAGCTTCGGGGGGGCTAGCTACAATGAGCAGTTCTTC.